These 27 T cell receptor beta chains share one sample of origin, sequenced in a study of blood T cell repertoires in COVID-19. The data were produced by immunoSEQ multiplex PCR, yet TCRdb's version contains in-frame clones alone and is incomplete. The sample includes roughly 140,000 clones, roughly 80% of them seen just once. What was sequenced was PBMCs or T cells enriched from blood (not recorded which). The receptors were sampled from a woman younger than 35 who had been exposed to COVID-19.

A single count supports this clone. This rearrangement joins TRBV19 to TRBJ2-3, with 8 positions matching TRBD2. The CDR3 consists of 17 residues. Trimming removed 1 base from V and 2 bases from J; junction bases left unmatched: 8. Germline CDR1 reads LNHDA; CDR2 reads SQIVND (reference sequence). The CDR3 loop is CASSIGASGGNTDTQYF. CDR3 nucleotide sequence: TGTGCCAGTAGTATAGGGGCCAGCGGGGGCAACACAGATACGCAGTATTTT.

This clone was detected only once. V is TRBV29-1 and J is TRBJ2-2; TRBD2 aligns across 7 bases. This CDR3 has 12 residues. CDR1 is SQVTM and CDR2 is ANQGSEA in the germline V gene. V lost 6 bases, J lost 5 bases, and 3 bases stayed unmatched. The CDR3 region has the DNA TGCAGCGTCCCCGGGGGGACCGGGGAGCTGTTTTTT. Translated, it gives CSVPGGTGELFF.

The V and J genes are TRBV27 and TRBJ2-7, with 12 bases that match TRBD2. V was clipped by 4 bases and J by 10 bases; unmatched bases: 8. CDR1 is MNHEY and CDR2 is SMNVEV in the germline V gene (reference sequence). CDR3 length equals 14 residues. The CDR3 sequence is CASSYNGLAGPQYF. CDR3 sequence (DNA): TGTGCCAGCAGTTACAATGGACTAGCGGGGCCTCAGTACTTC.

The chain is built from TRBV28 and TRBJ1-2; 11 nucleotides align to TRBD1. The CDR3 consists of 16 residues. Germline trimming cut 4 bases from V and 8 bases from J; bases unmatched to any gene: 12. Germline values: CDR1 MDHEN, CDR2 SYDVKM. CDR3 amino acids: CASSSPGQGVGGGYTF. In DNA, the CDR3 is TGTGCCAGCAGTTCGCCGGGACAGGGGGTGGGGGGAGGCTACACCTTC.

The rearrangement joins TRBV28 to TRBJ2-3; D gene uncertain. V was pared by 6 bases and J by 6 bases, with 7 bases between. The V gene's germline CDR1 is MDHEN and CDR2 SYDVKM. This CDR3 is built from 11 residues. In DNA form, the CDR3 reads TGTGCCAGCAGACTCTGGGATACGCAGTATTTT. Its protein is CASRLWDTQYF.

This clone was counted once. This chain links TRBV5-5 with TRBJ1-3, with TRBD1 matching 8 bases. The CDR3 runs 16 residues. Trimming cost V 4 bases and J 5 bases; bases outside gene matches: 11. The germline V gene has CDR1 SGHKS and CDR2 YYEKEE (reference sequence). CDR3 nucleotides: TGTGCCAGCAGCCACCCCCCCGGACAGGGCCGAAACACCATATATTTT. Protein sequence: CASSHPPGQGRNTIYF.

This chain uses TRBV18 with TRBJ1-6; 7 nucleotides match TRBD1. The V and J ends lost 6 bases and 9 bases, in that order; junction bases with no gene match: 11. CDR3 size: 15 residues. Per the germline V gene, CDR1 is KGHSH and CDR2 is LQKENI. For the CDR3, the DNA is TGTGCCAGCTCCCCCCGGGACAGTAGAAGTTCACCCCTCCACTTT. As protein: CASSPRDSRSSPLHF.

The chain recombines TRBV7-7 with TRBJ2-2, with D perhaps TRBD1 (6 bases). Trimming removed 5 bases from V and 2 bases from J, with 12 bases in between. CDR1 is SSHAT and CDR2 is FNYEAQ in the germline V gene (reference sequence). The CDR3 has 15 amino acids. This chain's CDR3 is CASSPGQLNTGELFF. Here the CDR3 DNA reads TGTGCCAGCAGCCCCGGACAGCTAAACACCGGGGAGCTGTTTTTT.

This clone was seen only a few times. This chain links TRBV4-1 with TRBJ2-7; the match to TRBD1 covers 9 bases. The germline V gene has CDR1 MGHRA and CDR2 YSYEKL. The CDR3 sequence is 14 residues long. J was trimmed by 3 bases and V by 4 bases; bases with no gene match: 4. The CDR3 region is CASSLGQGNYEQYF. CDR3 nucleotide sequence: TGCGCCAGCAGCCTAGGACAGGGGAACTACGAGCAGTACTTC.

This clone appeared once. The rearrangement uses TRBV18 and TRBJ1-1; no reliable D call. The V gene lost 2 bases and the J gene lost 4 bases, with 11 bases spanning the gap. Looked up from germline, CDR1 is KGHSH and CDR2 is LQKENI. The CDR3 is made up of 14 amino acids. The chain's CDR3 is CASSPSSVPTEAFF. Here the CDR3 DNA reads TGTGCCAGCTCACCATCCTCGGTACCCACTGAAGCTTTCTTT.

The rearrangement links TRBV3-1 (or the pseudogene TRBV3-2) to TRBJ1-2; maybe TRBD1 (6 bases). V dropped 5 bases and J dropped 4 bases, with 17 bases sitting between them. Germline V gene lookup returns CDR1 LGHDT and CDR2 YNNKEL (reference sequence). The CDR3 spans 15 residues. The CDR3 sequence: CASSNRDTLPYGYTF. The CDR3 nucleotides are TGTGCCAGCAGCAACCGGGACACTTTACCCTATGGCTACACCTTC.

J is TRBJ2-7 and V is TRBV28; 8 bases are a match to TRBD2. The germline gives CDR1 MDHEN, CDR2 SYDVKM. V shed 5 bases and J 3 bases; nucleotides not matched to a gene: 9. The CDR3 loop spans 15 amino acids. The CDR3 region has the DNA TGTGCCAGCAGTACCGAGCTAGCGGGTAGCTACGAGCAGTACTTC. It is translated as CASSTELAGSYEQYF.

The chain uses TRBV4-1 and TRBJ2-7, with 7 bases identical to TRBD1. Unmatched junction bases numbered 15, after V lost 2 bases and J lost 8 bases. The CDR3 totals 16 residues. Germline lookup yields CDR1 MGHRA and CDR2 YSYEKL. The CDR3 is CASSQFESGTAVKQYF. CDR3 sequence (DNA): TGCGCCAGCAGCCAATTCGAGTCCGGGACAGCGGTAAAGCAGTACTTC.

V is TRBV27 and J is TRBJ1-6; weak D call: TRBD1 (5 bases). The CDR3 spans 14 residues. Trimming took 6 bases from V and 3 from J, leaving 9 bases between them. Germline V gene sequence: CDR1 MNHEY, CDR2 SMNVEV (reference sequence). The chain's CDR3 is CASRGGDYNSPLHF. CDR3 coding DNA: TGTGCCAGCAGGGGGGGGGACTATAATTCACCCCTCCACTTT.

V usage is TRBV7-3 and J usage is TRBJ2-1, with a possible D match to TRBD2 (6 bases). V lost 3 bases to trimming and J lost 13 bases, with 16 bases between them. The CDR3 consists of 13 residues. The V gene's germline CDR1 is SGHTA and CDR2 FQGTGA. For the CDR3, the DNA is TGTGCCAGCAGCTTTGCTCGCGGGGAGACCCAGTTCTTC. Its protein product is CASSFARGETQFF.

The V gene is TRBV4-3, the J gene TRBJ2-1, with 12 bases that match TRBD2. Germline lookup yields CDR1 LGHNA and CDR2 YSLEER. The CDR3 has 21 residues. The J segment lost 3 bases and the V segment lost 0 bases, leaving 15 bases of the junction unmatched. DNA of the CDR3: TGCGCCAGCAGCCAAGATGTCGCTAGCGGGAGGGCCGGTGCAGGCTACAATGAGCAGTTCTTC. Protein product: CASSQDVASGRAGAGYNEQFF.

The rearrangement joins TRBV20-1 to TRBJ1-2; D unresolved. The CDR3 is 11 amino acids. Germline V gene sequence: CDR1 DFQATT, CDR2 SNEGSKA (reference sequence). Trimming removed 1 base from V and 4 bases from J, with 4 bases in between. CDR3 nucleotide sequence: TGCAGTGCTAGAGTCGGCTATGGCTACACCTTC. Amino acid sequence: CSARVGYGYTF.

The V gene is TRBV7-8, the J gene TRBJ2-1, with unresolved D. Per the germline V gene, CDR1 is SGHVS and CDR2 is FQNEAQ. V was trimmed by 5 bases and J by 3 bases, leaving 11 bases between them. The CDR3 extends over 14 amino acids. The CDR3 loop is CASSRSRDYNEQFF. CDR3 DNA sequence: TGTGCCAGCAGCCGTTCGCGTGACTACAATGAGCAGTTCTTC.

The chain links TRBV27 to TRBJ2-7; D gene ambiguous. The CDR3 consists of 13 residues. Germline CDR1 and CDR2: MNHEY and SMNVEV (reference sequence). The ends were cut back, 6 bases at V and 6 bases at J, with 15 bases in the middle. The chain's CDR3 is CASSYRREREQYF. The CDR3 nucleotides read TGTGCCAGCAGCTACCGTCGAGAGCGCGAGCAGTACTTC.

The rearrangement links TRBV7-3 to TRBJ2-7; TRBD2 matches 12 bases. After removal of 1 base from V and 2 bases from J, the junction contained 12 bases not matched to a gene. Germline V CDR1 and CDR2: SGHTA, FQGTGA. This CDR3 spans 19 amino acids. CDR3 sequence: CASSLKGLAGGGRPYEQYF. In nucleotides, the CDR3 is TGTGCCAGCAGCTTAAAGGGACTAGCGGGTGGCGGCCGTCCCTACGAGCAGTACTTC.

This clone turned up a few times. The chain recombines TRBV11-2 with TRBJ2-1; D is unclear. The ends were cut back, 5 bases at V and 4 bases at J, with 9 bases in the middle. The CDR3 consists of 13 residues. The germline CDR1 and CDR2 sequences are SGHAT and FQNNGV. The CDR3 region is CASSPRYYNEQFF. As DNA, the CDR3 is TGTGCCAGCAGCCCCCGGTATTACAATGAGCAGTTCTTC.

J is TRBJ1-1 and V is TRBV28; D gene unclear. Germline V lookup: CDR1 MDHEN, CDR2 SYDVKM. The CDR3 has 12 amino acids. CDR3 sequence reads: CGAGSVNTEAFF. The CDR3 nucleotides read TGTGGCGCGGGGAGCGTGAACACTGAAGCTTTCTTT.

This clone has only a few counts. The chain links TRBV10-1 to TRBJ2-2; D possibly corresponds to TRBD2 (6 bases). Germline CDR1 reads WNHNN; CDR2 reads SYGVQD (reference sequence). Trimming shortened V by 5 bases and J by 5 bases, and 15 bases separated the two germline ends. The CDR3 runs to 15 residues. CDR3 coding DNA: TGCGCCAGCAGTCGCGAGGGAGGTAGAACCGGGGAGCTGTTTTTT. This translates into CASSREGGRTGELFF.

The CDR3 region has the DNA TGTGCCAGCAGCTTAAGGGCCCCTCTATGGTCGAACACTGAAGCTTTCTTT. The encoded protein is CASSLRAPLWSNTEAFF. The V gene is TRBV7-3, the J gene TRBJ1-1, with D unclear. V was clipped by 1 base and J by 1 base, with 16 bases between them. This CDR3 is built from 17 residues. The germline CDR1 and CDR2 sequences are SGHTA and FQGTGA.

The chain couples TRBV5-1 to TRBJ2-1; 12 bases line up with TRBD2. V lost 5 bases, J lost 4 bases, and 4 bases stayed unmatched. Germline CDR1 reads SGHRS; CDR2 reads YFSETQ. This CDR3 has 15 amino acids. The CDR3 loop is CASSRLAGVYNEQFF. In DNA, the CDR3 is TGCGCCAGCAGTAGACTAGCGGGGGTTTACAATGAGCAGTTCTTC.

The chain has TRBV11-2 and TRBJ2-1; 10 nucleotides align to TRBD2. Unmatched junction bases numbered 7, after V lost 5 bases and J lost 6 bases. From germline, CDR1 is SGHAT and CDR2 FQNNGV. The CDR3 sequence is 15 residues long. The DNA for the CDR3 is TGTGCCAGCAGCCCAACTAGCGGGAATGGCAATGAGCAGTTCTTC. Its translation is CASSPTSGNGNEQFF.

The chain is built from TRBV10-2 and TRBJ1-2; D is ambiguous. The V end was cut by 3 bases, the J end by 7 bases, with 15 bases between. The length of the CDR3 is 14 residues. Germline CDR1 WSHSY, CDR2 SAAADI. The DNA for the CDR3 is TGCGCCAGCAGTGATTCGACGGGATCGGGTGGCTACACCTTC. Its translation is CASSDSTGSGGYTF.